These 11 T cell receptor beta chains were sequenced from one sample in a study of blood T cell repertoires in COVID-19. Repertoires were generated with immunoSEQ multiplex PCR, while TCRdb's copy carries only in-frame clones and drops some. The repertoire holds approximately 190,000 clones, with approximately 84% as singletons. The sequencing sample was made of peripheral blood. These receptors were obtained from a human donor with acute or convalescent COVID-19. The donor label of this sample is uncertain.

V and J are TRBV27 and TRBJ2-7; TRBD1 matches at 10 bases. V dropped 3 bases and J dropped 5; count of bases not matched to a gene: 7. The CDR3 spans 15 residues. CDR1 is MNHEY and CDR2 is SMNVEV in the germline V gene (reference sequence). CDR3 in amino acids: CASSFSDRGRDEQYF. The CDR3 nucleotides are TGTGCCAGCAGTTTTTCCGACAGGGGGCGGGACGAGCAGTACTTC.

CDR3 DNA: TGTGCCAGCAGCTTGGGGCAAACCGGGGAGCTGTTTTTT. Encoded protein: CASSLGQTGELFF. The rearrangement joins TRBV5-6 to TRBJ2-2; D remains ambiguous. Trimming pared 0 bases from V and 5 bases from J, leaving 5 bases between. The CDR3 covers 13 residues. CDR1 is SGHDT and CDR2 is YYEEEE in the germline V gene.

J is TRBJ2-2 and V is TRBV5-4; D unresolved. Germline CDR1 and CDR2: SGHNT and YYREEE (reference sequence). V lost 2 bases and J lost 1, with 9 bases in between. The CDR3 contains 15 residues. Here the CDR3 DNA reads TGTGCCAGCAGCTTATCCCTCAGGAACACCGGGGAGCTGTTTTTT. This sequence encodes CASSLSLRNTGELFF.

The chain links TRBV7-3 to TRBJ2-7; 9 nucleotides agree with TRBD1. The CDR3 is 11 residues long. CDR1 and CDR2 from the germline V gene are SGHTA and FQGTGA. The V and J ends lost 8 bases and 6 bases, in that order; junction bases with no gene match: 2. The CDR3 loop reads CASGTGIEQYF. For the CDR3, the DNA is TGTGCCAGCGGGACAGGGATCGAGCAGTACTTC.

This chain uses TRBV7-2 with TRBJ1-5, with D possibly being TRBD1 (5 bases). V lost 1 base and J 4 bases, leaving 11 bases between the germline ends. From germline, CDR1 is SGHTA and CDR2 FQGNSA. CDR3 length: 15 residues. As DNA, the CDR3 is TGTGCCAGCAGCTTAGTTGGGGACTTTAATCAGCCCCAGCATTTT. It specifies CASSLVGDFNQPQHF. Together with reference TRBV7-2 and TRBJ1-5, the CDR3 gives the full variable domain: GAGVSQSPSNKVTEKGKDVELRCDPISGHTALYWYRQSLGQGLEFLIYFQGNSAPDKSGLPSDRFSAERTGGSVSTLTIQRTQQEDSAVYLCASSLVGDFNQPQHFGDGTRLSIL.

V usage is TRBV10-3 and J usage is TRBJ2-7; D unclear. Per germline, CDR1 ENHRY and CDR2 SYGVKD. This CDR3 region has 14 residues. V was pared by 4 bases and J by 0 bases, with 10 bases between. The CDR3 bases are TGTGCCATCAGTGCGGGTGGTAACTCCTACGAGCAGTACTTC. It specifies CAISAGGNSYEQYF.

This chain uses TRBV5-1 with TRBJ1-3; 8 nucleotides agree with TRBD1. Per germline, CDR1 SGHRS and CDR2 YFSETQ. V lost 4 bases and J lost 0; bases outside the gene matches: 6. The CDR3 contains 16 residues. DNA for the CDR3: TGCGCCAGCAGCGGAGGACAGGGCCTCTCTGGAAACACCATATATTTT. Protein sequence: CASSGGQGLSGNTIYF.

V usage is TRBV10-3 and J usage is TRBJ1-2; a possible D gene is TRBD1 (5 bases). This CDR3 region has 14 residues. Trimming left V 10 bases short and J 6 bases short, with 21 bases between. CDR1 and CDR2 (germline): ENHRY, SYGVKD. DNA for the CDR3: TGTGCCACCAAGTGGACACCCGATGGGCATGGCTACACCTTC. It codes for CATKWTPDGHGYTF.

The J gene is TRBJ1-3, the V gene TRBV15; perhaps TRBD1 as D (5 bases). This CDR3 contains 14 residues. Germline CDR1 and CDR2: LNHNV and YYDKDF (reference sequence). V lost 7 bases and J 2 bases, leaving 12 bases between the germline ends. Here the CDR3 reads CATKDQGTGNTIYF. The DNA for the CDR3 is TGTGCCACCAAAGATCAGGGAACTGGAAACACCATATATTTT.

The genes are TRBV7-6 and TRBJ2-3; no definite D call. Deletions cut 5 bases from V and 2 bases from J, with 14 bases between. The CDR3 covers 15 residues. Germline CDR1 and CDR2: SGHVS and FNYEAQ. The chain's CDR3 is CASSRAPTATDTQYF. In DNA form, the CDR3 reads TGTGCCAGCAGCCGAGCGCCGACGGCCACAGATACGCAGTATTTT.

In this sample, this clone turned up once. Here the CDR3 DNA reads TGTGCCAGCAGCTTATCGGACTACTCCTACAATGAGCAGTTCTTC. This gives the protein CASSLSDYSYNEQFF. This chain uses TRBV7-8 with TRBJ2-1; D perhaps matches TRBD2 (6 bases). The V end was cut by 2 bases, the J end by 0 bases, with 8 bases between. Germline lookup yields CDR1 SGHVS and CDR2 FQNEAQ. This CDR3 contains 15 residues.